This T cell receptor beta chain was observed in a study of regulatory T cells in long-lasting Graves disease. This clonotype came up many times. Its antigen remains unknown. Findings and caveats of the study: Patients with persistent disease shared some 2,900 public clonotypes, outpacing the 966 shared by new patients.

Time point noted: newly diagnosed GD, antithyroid drugs for less than 3 months. Researchers made the TCR library from RNA that was extracted from PBMCs. CDR3 length: 15 amino acids. Per germline, CDR1 SNHLY and CDR2 FYNNEI. V was shortened by 7 bases and J by 0 bases, with 12 bases between the two germline ends. Through Arm-PCR of CDR3 regions and iRepertoire HTBI primers, TCR beta libraries were built. MiXCR, applied by TCRdb to the multiplex PCR reads, yields one record per CDR3 protein. The sample yields roughly 380,000 distinct CDR3 sequences, around 15% seen once. Another study also made use of these data, one on T cells in Graves' hyperthyroidism and ophthalmopathy. That publication notes: Ophthalmopathy was told apart from stable hyperthyroidism by a 13 V-J model.

This specimen was peripheral blood mononuclear cells (PBMCs), taken at new diagnosis, from a patient treated with antithyroid drugs. The sequence derives from a man in his forties with Graves disease. The V call is TRBV2, the J call TRBJ2-2, with TRBD1 as a possible D gene (5 bases). DNA of the CDR3: TGTGCCAGCACCCTCAGCAGGGCGAACACCGGGGAGCTGTTTTTT. Translating it yields CASTLSRANTGELFF.